This entry describes one TCR beta chain. The sample originates from a study of shared clonotypes between healthy human individuals. Donors, without exception, were Caucasian adults residing in Nashville, Tennessee. Genomic DNA of unsorted samples came from roughly 90 million PBMCs. Assay: immunoSEQ multiplex PCR; the TCRdb copy retains only in-frame clones and omits some. The table lists fewer than 650,000 clones, approximately 80% of them singletons. The CDR3 runs 16 residues. Trimming took off 5 bases at V and 2 bases at J, with 16 bases between the two ends. The germline CDR1 and CDR2 sequences are MDHEN and SYDVKM.

V is TRBV28 and J is TRBJ1-3; D is possibly TRBD1 (5 bases). The origin of this receptor is a woman aged 40 to 50 in good health. Some clones in this sample may be carry-over from other donors' samples. The sample taken for sequencing was PBMCs. The CDR3 DNA reads as TGTGCCAGCAGTCCCCCGGGGGGGGTGACTGGAAACACCATATATTTT. Its translation is CASSPPGGVTGNTIYF.